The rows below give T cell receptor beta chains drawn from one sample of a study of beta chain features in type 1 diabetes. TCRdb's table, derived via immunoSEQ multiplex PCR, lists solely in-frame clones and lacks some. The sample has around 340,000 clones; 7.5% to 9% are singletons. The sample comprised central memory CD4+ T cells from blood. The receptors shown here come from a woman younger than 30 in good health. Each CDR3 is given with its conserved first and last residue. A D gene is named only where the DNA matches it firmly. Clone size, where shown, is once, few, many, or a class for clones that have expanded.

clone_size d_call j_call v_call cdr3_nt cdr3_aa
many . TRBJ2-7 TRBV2 TGTGCCAGCAGTGACTGGGGAGAGACCTACGAGCAGTACTTC CASSDWGETYEQYF
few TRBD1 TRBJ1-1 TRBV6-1 TGTGCCAGCGAGGGACAGGTGAACACTGAAGCTTTCTTT CASEGQVNTEAFF
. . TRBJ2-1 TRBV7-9 TGTGCCAGCAGCTCGACAGGTCTTGATGAGCAGTTCTTC CASSSTGLDEQFF
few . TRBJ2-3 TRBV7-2 TGTGCCAGCAGCTTAGCCAAAAACACAGATACGCAGTATTTT CASSLAKNTDTQYF
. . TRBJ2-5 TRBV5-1 TGCGCCAGCAGCTTGATAGGTGGAAAACAAGAGACCCAGTACTTC CASSLIGGKQETQYF
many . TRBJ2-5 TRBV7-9 TGTGCCAGCAGCTTCCCAGTTCTCCAAGAGACCCAGTACTTC CASSFPVLQETQYF
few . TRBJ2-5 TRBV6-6 TGTGCCAGCAGTTCCGGTTGGAAAGAGACCCAGTACTTC CASSSGWKETQYF
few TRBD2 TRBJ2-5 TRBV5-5 TGTGCCAGCAGCTCTCGTCTAGCGGGAAAGGAGACCCAGTACTTC CASSSRLAGKETQYF
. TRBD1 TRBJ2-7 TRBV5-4 TGTGCCAGCAGCTGGGACAGGGGGCGGTACGAGCAGTACTTC CASSWDRGRYEQYF
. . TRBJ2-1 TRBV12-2 TGTGCAAGTCGCCCCAGGACTAGCGGGAGGCTGGGAGATGAGCAGTTCTTC CASRPRTSGRLGDEQFF
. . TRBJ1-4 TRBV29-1 TGCAGCGCCAGGGCACCTGCAACTAATGAAAAACTGTTTTTT CSARAPATNEKLFF
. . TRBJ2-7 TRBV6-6 TGTGCCAGCGGCCGGACCCAAGGCTCCTACGAGCAGTACTTC CASGRTQGSYEQYF
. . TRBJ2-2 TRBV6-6 TGTGCCAGCAGTTACCTGGACAGCGACACCGGGGAGCTGTTTTTT CASSYLDSDTGELFF
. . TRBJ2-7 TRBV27 TGTGCCAGCAGTTCGGGGGGCCTCTCCTACGAGCAGTACTTC CASSSGGLSYEQYF